This entry describes one T cell receptor (beta chain). This clonotype was observed at least ten times. Its antigen remains unidentified. No qualities accompany the bases; no much larger clone lies one base away. The sample comes from a study of early T cells in non-severe SARS-CoV-2 infection (dated by TCRdb to the early 2020s). Broadly, across the study: Because TCR sequencing relied on bulk RNA taken from unsorted whole blood, pairing of alpha and beta chains was not possible. General conclusions and limits of the study: VDJdb matching was skewed toward anti-spike CD8 responses, so virus-specific expansions were likely underestimated and private and CD4 specificities were missed.

Receptor amplification or capture employed 5' RACE. Sequencer: NextSeq 500. In the TCR library protocol, unique molecular identifiers were attached to individual cDNA molecules to correct for PCR bias and sequencing error. Both TCR alpha and beta chains were sequenced, and tight co-correlation was observed between alpha and beta sequence abundances in each sample. The published analysis was carried out like this. Decombinator V4 was used to annotate the V gene, J gene and CDR3 of the TCR sequences. TCRs were defined as expanded if a significant change between any two time points was detected under a Poisson model with p below 0.0001. Abundances of TCRs were expressed as counts per million after normalisation to the total number of TCRs sequenced in each sample. VDJdb, accessed on 1 November 2021, was searched for TCRs annotated for CMV, EBV and SARS-CoV-2, and TCRs annotated for more than one antigen were excluded. Using fastp at Q25 and MiXCR, TCRdb reprocessed the public reads and kept productive beta chains. Every CDR3 protein is listed once, alongside the most common genes and DNA of its rows. TCRdb, not the authors, supplied the V and J calls. Within this sample are tens of thousands of distinct CDR3 sequences, with around 5.7% of them counted one time only. Clones ranked in the top ten supply about an eighth of the sample.

This was a case-control study nested in a cohort of healthcare workers in London, UK, who had nasopharyngeal swab PCR tests and blood samples taken every week. Between 23 and 31 March 2020, the week of the UK lockdown, healthcare workers were enrolled and then followed up weekly for as long as 16 weeks. This TCR was recovered from an adult who was a healthcare worker with PCR-confirmed SARS-CoV-2 infection or an uninfected control (not recorded which). The sample was whole blood.

The CDR3 reads as follows: CASSLKGQGAYGYTF. The bases are TGTGCCAGCAGCCTAAAAGGGCAGGGGGCCTATGGCTACACCTTC. The chain is assembled from TRBV3-1 and TRBJ1-2; TRBD1 fits 8 bases in the junction. Trimming removed 4 bases from V and 4 bases from J; the gene matches leave 8 bases unexplained. The CDR3, cysteine through phenylalanine, is 15 amino acids long. Here the CDR3 DNA is all that survives: 45 bases in frame from base 1. Sequences LGHDT (CDR1) and YNNKEL (CDR2) are obtained from the germline V gene (reference sequence).